Listed below are T cell receptor beta chains from one sample, sequenced in a study of cytomegalovirus exposure and HLA in healthy donors. Assay used: immunoSEQ multiplex PCR; TCRdb lists only in-frame clones, some missing. The table shows 130,000 or so clones, with roughly 73% occurring only once. Specimen: PBMCs. The receptors come from a male donor in good health and CMV-seronegative. Both conserved end residues are part of each CDR3. D genes are given only for firm matches. Part of the rows lack a size; the others show once, few, many or a class for expanded clones.

d_gene	v_gene	j_gene	abundance	CDR3nt	CDR3aa
NA	TRBV6-1	TRBJ1-1	NA	TGTGCCAGCAGGTCCGGGACACCTCAAGCTTTCTTT	CASRSGTPQAFF
NA	TRBV5-1	TRBJ1-1	NA	TGCGCCAGCAGTCAGGTCAGTGACACTGAAGCTTTCTTT	CASSQVSDTEAFF
NA	TRBV6-5	TRBJ1-2	once	TGTGCCAGCAGTTACAGCCATGAATATGGCTACACCTTC	CASSYSHEYGYTF
TRBD2	TRBV7-2	TRBJ2-7	few	TGTGCCAGCAGCTCCCGGGGGGGCCCGTACGAGCAGTACTTC	CASSSRGGPYEQYF
NA	TRBV15	TRBJ2-1	once	TGTGCCACCAGCAGATACCCCGGGGGAACCAATGAGCAGTTCTTC	CATSRYPGGTNEQFF
NA	TRBV29-1	TRBJ1-1	NA	TGCAGCGTATGGGCCTTGGGTGAGGCTTTCTTT	CSVWALGEAFF
NA	TRBV7-6	TRBJ1-6	NA	TGTGCCAGCAGCCTCAGGGTCTATAATTCACCCCTCCACTTT	CASSLRVYNSPLHF
TRBD1	TRBV4-1	TRBJ1-5	once	TGCGCCAGCAGCCAAGATTGGGAGACAGGGCATAATGAGCCCCAGCATTTT	CASSQDWETGHNEPQHF
TRBD1	TRBV30	TRBJ2-2	NA	TGTGCCTGGATACAGGGGACAAACACCGGGGAGCTGTTTTTT	CAWIQGTNTGELFF
TRBD2	TRBV9	TRBJ2-3	NA	TGTGCCAGCAGCCGCACTAGCGGGGGAGCTAGCACAGATACGCAGTATTTT	CASSRTSGGASTDTQYF
NA	TRBV11-2	TRBJ1-1	NA	TGTGCCAGCAGCTTCGGGGTAGAGCTGAACACTGAAGCTTTCTTT	CASSFGVELNTEAFF
NA	TRBV19	TRBJ1-5	NA	TGTGCCAGTAGTCTCTCCACTACAGGGTCCCAGCCCCAGCATTTT	CASSLSTTGSQPQHF
TRBD1	TRBV7-8	TRBJ1-6	NA	TGTGCCAGCAGCCCGGGACAGGACTTTTCACCCCTCCACTTT	CASSPGQDFSPLHF
NA	TRBV27	TRBJ2-7	few	TGTGCCAGCAGTATTACGGGTGGCGAGCAGTACTTC	CASSITGGEQYF
TRBD1	TRBV7-2	TRBJ1-2	few	TGTGCCAGCAGCTTAGGAGGGGACAGGAGACGTGGCTACACCTTC	CASSLGGDRRRGYTF
TRBD2	TRBV6-1	TRBJ2-3	NA	TGTGCCAGCAGTGAACGGGGGGGAGATACGCAGTATTTT	CASSERGGDTQYF
TRBD1	TRBV2	TRBJ1-1	few	TGTGCCAGCACCCCAAGGACAGGGGAAACTGAAGCTTTCTTT	CASTPRTGETEAFF
NA	TRBV5-6	TRBJ1-4	NA	TGTGCCAGCAGCTTAGACAGGAGTAATGAAAAACTGTTTTTT	CASSLDRSNEKLFF
NA	TRBV5-1	TRBJ1-3	NA	TGCGCCAGCAGCTCCGGACCCTCGGGGACTGGAAACACCATATATTTT	CASSSGPSGTGNTIYF
NA	TRBV7-9	TRBJ1-2	NA	TGTTCCAGCAGCTTAGGCCGAGGTGGCTACACCTTC	CSSSLGRGGYTF
TRBD1	TRBV12-5	TRBJ2-7	NA	TGTGCTAGTGGACCCCGGACAGGCGCCTACGAGCAGTACTTC	CASGPRTGAYEQYF
NA	TRBV2	TRBJ2-1	NA	TGTGCCAGCAGAGAGCGGGCCCCACTTTACAATGAGCAGTTCTTC	CASRERAPLYNEQFF
NA	TRBV12-5	TRBJ2-1	NA	TGTGCTAGTGGTTTGGTACGCCTAGAGGGAGGCGATGAGCAGTTCTTC	CASGLVRLEGGDEQFF
NA	TRBV19	TRBJ1-3	NA	TGTGCCAGTACCCGCTCTGCGGGAAACACCATATATTTT	CASTRSAGNTIYF
NA	TRBV7-9	TRBJ1-1	NA	TGTGCCAGCAGCTATCAGGGTCGGACTGAAGCTTTCTTT	CASSYQGRTEAFF
NA	TRBV18	TRBJ1-2	few	TGTGCCAGCTCACCAGCACAGGGAAACTATGGCTACACCTTC	CASSPAQGNYGYTF
NA	TRBV4-2	TRBJ2-6	few	TGTGCCAGCAGCCACTCTGACAGCTCGATCTCTGGGGCCAACGTCCTGACTTTC	CASSHSDSSISGANVLTF
TRBD1	TRBV2	TRBJ2-7	NA	TGTGCCAGCAGTGGGGGACAGGCCATATCCTACGAGCAGTACTTC	CASSGGQAISYEQYF
TRBD1	TRBV7-9	TRBJ2-6	NA	TGTGCCAGCAGCTACCCGACAGGGTGGAGTGGGGGGGCCAACGTCCTGACTTTC	CASSYPTGWSGGANVLTF
NA	TRBV19	TRBJ1-5	NA	TGTGCCAGCCCATGTCTTCAAACGGGGGGGAATCAGCCCCAGCATTTT	CASPCLQTGGNQPQHF
NA	TRBV5-1	TRBJ1-4	few	TGCGCCAGCAACCGCGGGCCTATTGCAACTAATGAAAAACTGTTTTTT	CASNRGPIATNEKLFF
NA	TRBV19	TRBJ1-1	NA	TGTGCCAGTAGTATCAAACAGGGACCCAACACTGAAGCTTTCTTT	CASSIKQGPNTEAFF
NA	TRBV10-3	TRBJ2-1	once	TGTGCCATCAGTGAGTCGAAGAACGGCAATGAGCAGTTCTTC	CAISESKNGNEQFF
NA	TRBV2	TRBJ1-4	NA	TGTGCCAGCATCCCGAGGGAGCTAATTAAGGAAAAACTGTTTTTT	CASIPRELIKEKLFF
TRBD1	TRBV6-1	TRBJ1-2	NA	TGTGCCAGCAGTGAAGCGTGGGACAGCCTGTATGGCTACACCTTC	CASSEAWDSLYGYTF
NA	TRBV2	TRBJ2-5	NA	TGTGCCAGCAGTGGACTAGTCAGAGAAGAGACCCAGTACTTC	CASSGLVREETQYF
NA	TRBV21-1	TRBJ2-7	NA	TGTGCCAGCCCCGACACACGGAGGCGCTTC	CASPDTRRRF
NA	TRBV4-3	TRBJ2-1	NA	TGCGCCAGCAGCCAAGGAAGGCAGGGAACCTACAATGAGCAGTTCTTC	CASSQGRQGTYNEQFF
NA	TRBV2	TRBJ2-1	few	TGTGCCAGCAGAAGGCTGGACACAGGTGAGCAGTTCTTC	CASRRLDTGEQFF
TRBD1	TRBV4-1	TRBJ1-1	NA	TGCGCCAGCAGTACCGACAGGGATACCACTGAAGCTTTCTTT	CASSTDRDTTEAFF
TRBD1	TRBV30	TRBJ1-5	NA	TGTGCCTGGAGTGTCCGGGGGATAACTTACAGGGGGCTTCAGCCCCAGCATTTT	CAWSVRGITYRGLQPQHF
TRBD2	TRBV7-8	TRBJ2-5	NA	TGTGCCAGCGGGGAGAAGCGGGGGGCCGCGAGGGAGACCCAGTACTTC	CASGEKRGAARETQYF
NA	TRBV7-6	TRBJ2-7	NA	TGTGCCAGCAGCCAAGACAGGTCCTACGAGCAGTACTTC	CASSQDRSYEQYF
TRBD1	TRBV7-9	TRBJ1-4	NA	TGTTCCAGCAGCTTAGGGACAGGGGGACTGTTTTTT	CSSSLGTGGLFF
TRBD1	TRBV29-1	TRBJ1-4	once	TGCAGCGTTGGAGGACAGGGAACAACTAATGAAAAACTGTTTTTT	CSVGGQGTTNEKLFF
TRBD2	TRBV14	TRBJ2-3	NA	TGTGCCAGCAGCCAAGAGCGGGGGGCGATCGGCACAGATACGCAGTATTTT	CASSQERGAIGTDTQYF
NA	TRBV30	TRBJ1-5	NA	TGTGCCTGGAGCCCAGGGGGCAATCAGCCCCAGCATTTT	CAWSPGGNQPQHF
TRBD2	TRBV11-3	TRBJ2-1	NA	TGTGCCAGCAGCTTAGCCCCGGGACTAGCGGGGGGTCAAGGTAGCAATGAGCAGTTCTTC	CASSLAPGLAGGQGSNEQFF
TRBD1	TRBV19	TRBJ1-5	NA	TGTGCCAGTAGCTTGACAGGGAATCAGCCCCAGCATTTT	CASSLTGNQPQHF